This T cell receptor beta chain was recorded in a study of patients and donors after allogeneic stem cell transplantation. Each CDR3 protein gets one entry after TCRdb re-called the RT-PCR reads with MiXCR. Here the sample spans 20,000 to 30,000 distinct CDR3 sequences, 40% to 45% being singletons. This clonotype was sampled from a human donor who was either an allogeneic HSCT recipient or a stem cell or donor lymphocyte infusion donor (not recorded which). It is not recorded whose cells these are; they may come from a transplant donor. The sample taken for sequencing was blood, either unsorted or a sorted T cell fraction (not recorded which).

CDR3 loop: CASSLDRSNYGYTF. CDR3 bases: TGCGCCAGCAGCTTGGATCGCAGCAACTATGGCTACACCTTC. V gene TRBV5-1 combines with J gene TRBJ1-2; D gene unclear. The CDR3 totals 14 residues. The V end lost 0 bases, the J end lost 2 bases, and 8 bases lay between the germline ends. Germline V gene sequence: CDR1 SGHRS, CDR2 YFSETQ.